Following are 7 T cell receptor beta chains from one sample sequenced in a study of blood T cell repertoires in COVID-19. TCRdb's copy holds only in-frame clones and misses some; the assay was immunoSEQ multiplex PCR. Of 140,000 to 150,000 clones in the sample, about 80% were seen once. Sequenced material: PBMCs or T cells enriched from blood (not recorded which). The receptor source for this set is a woman between 45 and 65 years old who had recovered from COVID-19.

The chain joins TRBV6-4 to TRBJ2-7; no definite D call. This CDR3 has 16 amino acids. V lost 0 bases and J 0 bases, leaving 12 bases between the germline ends. CDR1 and CDR2 from the germline V gene are MRHNA and SNTAGT. CDR3 residues: CASSDSSLKSSYEQYV. The CDR3 DNA sequence: TGTGCCAGCAGTGACTCTAGTCTCAAGAGCTCCTACGAGCAGTACGTC.

V gene TRBV29-1 combines with J gene TRBJ2-3; D unclear. V shed 0 bases and J shed 6 bases, with 10 bases lying between them. CDR1 SQVTM and CDR2 ANQGSEA come from the germline V gene. This CDR3 is built from 13 residues. CDR3 amino acids: CSVEDQLGDTQYF. The CDR3 bases are TGCAGCGTTGAAGATCAACTCGGGGATACGCAGTATTTT.

This rearrangement joins TRBV2 to TRBJ1-6; a weak D match, TRBD1 (5 bases). V shed 4 bases and J shed 13 bases, with 17 bases lying between them. CDR1 and CDR2 (germline): SNHLY, FYNNEI. The CDR3 totals 14 residues. The DNA of the CDR3 is TGTGCCAGCAGTGCTACCGGGCCCTCAGGGCCCCTCCACTTT. Translated: CASSATGPSGPLHF.

V usage is TRBV19 and J usage is TRBJ1-4, with TRBD1 as a possible D gene (6 bases). There are 16 residues in the CDR3. Germline assignment: CDR1 LNHDA and CDR2 SQIVND (reference sequence). V lost 3 bases to trimming and J lost 4 bases, with 15 bases between them. This CDR3 is CASSILPGQYNEKLFF. The CDR3 DNA reads as TGTGCCAGTAGTATTCTACCCGGACAGTATAATGAAAAACTGTTTTTT.

The chain employs TRBV6-5 and TRBJ2-7; TRBD1 matches at 8 bases. V was clipped by 6 bases and J by 5 bases; unmatched bases: 9. CDR1 MNHEY and CDR2 SVGAGI come from the germline V gene. The CDR3 totals 14 residues. The CDR3 region is CASRRTGPVHEQYF. Written as DNA, the CDR3 is TGTGCCAGCAGAAGGACAGGGCCAGTCCACGAGCAGTACTTC.

This chain links TRBV11-2 with TRBJ1-4; 8 positions agree with TRBD1. The CDR3 sequence is 15 residues long. The V segment lost 8 bases and the J segment 10 bases; nucleotides outside the gene matches: 15. In germline, CDR1 is SGHAT, CDR2 FQNNGV. DNA for the CDR3: TGTGCCAGCGGAAAAACCGGGACAGGAGGAGGAAAACTGTTTTTT. This gives the protein CASGKTGTGGGKLFF.

V gene TRBV5-5 combines with J gene TRBJ2-1, with a possible D match to TRBD2 (5 bases). Germline loops: CDR1 SGHKS, CDR2 YYEKEE (reference sequence). This CDR3 region has 15 residues. Trimming pared 6 bases from V and 0 bases from J, leaving 13 bases between. CDR3 coding DNA: TGTGCCAGCATCGACGGGGATTACTCCTACAATGAGCAGTTCTTC. This codes for CASIDGDYSYNEQFF. Filled out from reference TRBV5-5 and TRBJ2-1, the complete variable domain reads DAGVTQSPTHLIKTRGQQVTLRCSPISGHKSVSWYQQVLGQGPQFIFQYYEKEERGRGNFPDRFSARQFPNYSSELNVNALLLGDSALYLCASIDGDYSYNEQFFGPGTRLTVL.